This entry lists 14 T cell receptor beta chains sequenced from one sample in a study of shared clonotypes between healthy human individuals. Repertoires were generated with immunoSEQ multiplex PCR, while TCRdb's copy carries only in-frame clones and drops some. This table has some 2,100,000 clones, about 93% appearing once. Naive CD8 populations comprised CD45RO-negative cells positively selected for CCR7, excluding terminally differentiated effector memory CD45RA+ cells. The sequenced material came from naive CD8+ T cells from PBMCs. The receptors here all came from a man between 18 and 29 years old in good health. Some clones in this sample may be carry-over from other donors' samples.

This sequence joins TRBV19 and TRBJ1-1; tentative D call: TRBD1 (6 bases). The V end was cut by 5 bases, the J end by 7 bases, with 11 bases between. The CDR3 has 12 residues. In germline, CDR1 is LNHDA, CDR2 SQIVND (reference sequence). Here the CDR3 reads CASSSQGYEAFF. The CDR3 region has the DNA TGTGCCAGTAGTTCACAGGGTTATGAAGCTTTCTTT.

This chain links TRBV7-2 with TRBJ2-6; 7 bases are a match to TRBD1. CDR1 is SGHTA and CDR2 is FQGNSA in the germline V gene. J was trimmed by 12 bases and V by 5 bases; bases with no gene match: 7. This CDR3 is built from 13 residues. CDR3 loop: CASSTRDSSVLTF. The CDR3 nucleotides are TGTGCCAGCAGCACCCGGGACAGTAGCGTCCTGACTTTC.

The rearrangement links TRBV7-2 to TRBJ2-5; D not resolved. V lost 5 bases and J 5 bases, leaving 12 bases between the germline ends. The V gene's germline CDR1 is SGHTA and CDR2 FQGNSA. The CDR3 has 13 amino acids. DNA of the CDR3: TGTGCCAGCAGCCCACGGGTGGGGGAGACCCAGTACTTC. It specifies CASSPRVGETQYF.

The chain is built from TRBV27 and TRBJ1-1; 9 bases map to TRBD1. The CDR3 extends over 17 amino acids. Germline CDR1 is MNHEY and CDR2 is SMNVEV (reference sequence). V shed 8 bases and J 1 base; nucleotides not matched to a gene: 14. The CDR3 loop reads CASGLQYPGQGNTEAFF. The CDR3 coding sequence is TGTGCCAGCGGCTTACAGTACCCGGGACAGGGGAACACTGAAGCTTTCTTT.

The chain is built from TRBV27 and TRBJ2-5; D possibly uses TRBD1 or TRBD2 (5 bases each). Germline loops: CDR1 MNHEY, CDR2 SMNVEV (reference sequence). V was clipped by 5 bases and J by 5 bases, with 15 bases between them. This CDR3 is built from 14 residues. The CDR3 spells CASSTLGVGETQYF. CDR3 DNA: TGTGCCAGCAGTACTTTGGGGGTTGGGGAGACCCAGTACTTC.

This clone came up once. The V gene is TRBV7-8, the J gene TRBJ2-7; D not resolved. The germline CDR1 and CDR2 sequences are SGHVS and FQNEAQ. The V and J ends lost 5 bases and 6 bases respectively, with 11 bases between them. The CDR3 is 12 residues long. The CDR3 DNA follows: TGTGCCAGCAGCCCCGGAATGGGCGAGCAGTACTTC. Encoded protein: CASSPGMGEQYF. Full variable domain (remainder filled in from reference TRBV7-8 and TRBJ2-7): GAGVSQSPRYKVAKRGQDVALRCDPISGHVSLFWYQQALGQGPEFLTYFQNEAQLDKSGLPSDRFFAERPEGSVSTLKIQRTQQEDSAVYLCASSPGMGEQYFGPGTRLTVT.

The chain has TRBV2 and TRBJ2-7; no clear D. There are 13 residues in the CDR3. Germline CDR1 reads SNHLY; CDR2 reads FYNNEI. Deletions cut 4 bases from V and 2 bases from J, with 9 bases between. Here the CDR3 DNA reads TGTGCCAGCAGTGGACTGCTCCCCTACGAGCAGTACTTC. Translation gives CASSGLLPYEQYF. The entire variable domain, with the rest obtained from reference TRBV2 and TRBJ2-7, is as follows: EPEVTQTPSHQVTQMGQEVILRCVPISNHLYFYWYRQILGQKVEFLVSFYNNEISEKSEIFDDQFSVERPDGSNFTLKIRSTKLEDSAMYFCASSGLLPYEQYFGPGTRLTVT.

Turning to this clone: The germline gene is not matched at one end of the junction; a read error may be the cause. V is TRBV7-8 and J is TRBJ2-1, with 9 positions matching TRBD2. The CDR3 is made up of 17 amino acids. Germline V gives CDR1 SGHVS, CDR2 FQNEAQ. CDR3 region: CASSLAAGTSKYNEQFF. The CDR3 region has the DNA TGTGCCAGCAGCCTAGCAGCCGGGACTAGCAAGTACAATGAGCAGTTCTTC.

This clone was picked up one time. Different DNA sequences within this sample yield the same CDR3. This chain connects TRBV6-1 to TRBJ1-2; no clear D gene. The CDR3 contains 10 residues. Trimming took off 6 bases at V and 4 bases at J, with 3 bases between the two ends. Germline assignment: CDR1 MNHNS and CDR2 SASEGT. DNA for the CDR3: TGTGCCAGCAGCAGCTATGGCTACACCTTC. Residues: CASSSYGYTF.

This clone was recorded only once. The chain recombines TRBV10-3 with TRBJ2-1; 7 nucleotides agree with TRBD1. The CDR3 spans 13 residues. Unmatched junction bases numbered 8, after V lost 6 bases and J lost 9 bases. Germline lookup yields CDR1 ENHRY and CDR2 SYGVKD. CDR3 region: CAISHDREVEQFF. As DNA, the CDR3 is TGTGCCATCAGCCATGACAGGGAAGTTGAGCAGTTCTTC.

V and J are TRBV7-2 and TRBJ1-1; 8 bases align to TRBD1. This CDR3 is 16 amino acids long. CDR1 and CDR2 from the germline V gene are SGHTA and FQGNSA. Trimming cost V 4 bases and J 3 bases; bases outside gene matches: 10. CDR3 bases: TGTGCCAGCAGCTGGGGACAGGTCGGTGAGTACACTGAAGCTTTCTTT. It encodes CASSWGQVGEYTEAFF.

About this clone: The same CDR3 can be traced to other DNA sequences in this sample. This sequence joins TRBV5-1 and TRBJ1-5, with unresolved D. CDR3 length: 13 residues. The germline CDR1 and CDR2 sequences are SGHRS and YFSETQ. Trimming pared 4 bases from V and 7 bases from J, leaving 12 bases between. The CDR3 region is CASSLGRGQPQHF. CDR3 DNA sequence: TGCGCCAGCAGCCTGGGTCGAGGGCAGCCCCAGCATTTT.

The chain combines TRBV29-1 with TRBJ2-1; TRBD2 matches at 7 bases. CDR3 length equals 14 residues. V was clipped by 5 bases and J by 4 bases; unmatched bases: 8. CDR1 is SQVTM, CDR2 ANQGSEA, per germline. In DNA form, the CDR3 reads TGCAGCGTTCTCCGGCTAGCGGAATACAATGAGCAGTTCTTC. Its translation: CSVLRLAEYNEQFF.

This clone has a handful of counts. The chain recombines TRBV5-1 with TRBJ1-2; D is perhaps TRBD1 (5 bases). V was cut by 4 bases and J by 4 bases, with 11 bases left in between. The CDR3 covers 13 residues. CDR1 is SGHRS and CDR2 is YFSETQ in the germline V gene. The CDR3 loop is CASSDRGAYGYTF. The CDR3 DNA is TGCGCCAGCAGCGATCGGGGCGCCTATGGCTACACCTTC.